The rows below give T cell receptor beta chains drawn from one sample of a study of blood T cell repertoires in COVID-19. TCRdb's table, derived via immunoSEQ multiplex PCR, lists solely in-frame clones and lacks some. This repertoire shows some 200,000 clones, around nine tenths found once; its top ten account for over 15%. What was sequenced was peripheral blood. All receptors derive from a man between 50 and 59 years old with COVID-19, enrolled during active disease. CDR3s include the opening cysteine and the closing phenylalanine or tryptophan. Fields, in order: V gene, CDR3 length, J gene, CDR3 protein.

TRBV15,15,TRBJ2-7,CATSGTSGSSYEQYF
TRBV27,14,TRBJ2-1,CASSFIAGNNEQFF
TRBV10-2,13,TRBJ2-7,CASLTGGSYEQYF
TRBV19,15,TRBJ2-7,CASSLLGQGAGEQYF
TRBV19,17,TRBJ2-1,CASGGATSGADGDEQFF
TRBV27,15,TRBJ2-7,CASSLDLAGAYEQYF
TRBV5-5,16,TRBJ2-4,CASSRKRDGAKNIQYF
TRBV2,16,TRBJ2-1,CASSPNMRGALNEQFF
TRBV2,13,TRBJ2-2,CASSVRVDGELFF
TRBV27,13,TRBJ2-7,CASSLSVGSEQYF
TRBV7-6,19,TRBJ2-5,CASSLFGVGNGQGKETQYF
TRBV7-6,17,TRBJ2-7,CASSLFFPGGPPYEQYF
TRBV6-2/TRBV6-3,15,TRBJ1-2,CASSYSTSIGGGYTF
TRBV7-9,17,TRBJ1-6,CASSGNGGSSYNSPLHF
TRBV6-2/TRBV6-3,16,TRBJ2-7,CASSYELLREAYEQYF
TRBV30,13,TRBJ1-2,CAWSVWANYGYTF
TRBV3-1/TRBV3-2,14,TRBJ2-7,CASSQAGTTYEQYF
TRBV27,17,TRBJ1-6,CASSLWGAGGGNSPLHF
TRBV11-3,20,TRBJ2-1,CASSSPSGLAGGPVGNEQFF
TRBV18,13,TRBJ1-5,CASSQSLDQPQHF
TRBV19,14,TRBJ1-3,CASNIQGTGNTIYF
TRBV6-1,13,TRBJ2-7,CASSDLVTYEQYF
TRBV5-1,16,TRBJ2-1,CASSLAPGQNNNEQFF
TRBV5-1,15,TRBJ2-7,CASSGDRAPAYEQYF
TRBV9,13,TRBJ2-3,CASNRDYTDTQYF
TRBV6-1,15,TRBJ1-1,CASSEVVIMNTEAFF
TRBV10-3,15,TRBJ1-1,CAISDTIKWNTEAFF
TRBV28,16,TRBJ1-1,CASRRGSTGGTTEAFF
TRBV4-2,14,TRBJ2-7,CASSQGLEPNEQYF
TRBV7-6,16,TRBJ2-5,CASSLESSGTASAQYF
TRBV5-6,17,TRBJ1-2,CASSLRGPLSPNYGYTF
TRBV29-1,14,TRBJ1-5,CSVRGQGADQPQHF
TRBV28,14,TRBJ1-1,CASSLLREGVEAFF